This TCR beta chain emerged from a study of T cells in localized non-small cell lung cancer. The study's findings and limits: Uninvolved adjacent lung showed the highest T cell clonality, exceeding tumor.

Produced via immunoSEQ multiplex PCR; TCRdb's table is partial and in-frame only. The sample holds about 72,000 clones; roughly 80% are singletons and the top ten take 1.3%. With regard to this clone: The antigen is not known.

The sequencing here drew on peripheral blood, taken before any cancer treatment. This sequence was found in a female donor of 60 years or more with stage I lung adenocarcinoma.

CDR3 bases: TGTGCCAGCAGTCGGGACATCTCCGGGGAGCTGTTTTTT. It encodes CASSRDISGELFF. This chain uses TRBV2 with TRBJ2-2; maybe TRBD1 (6 bases). Trimming took 5 bases from V and 6 from J, leaving 10 bases between them. Germline assignment: CDR1 SNHLY and CDR2 FYNNEI. This CDR3 comprises 13 residues. Full variable domain (remainder filled in from reference TRBV2 and TRBJ2-2): EPEVTQTPSHQVTQMGQEVILRCVPISNHLYFYWYRQILGQKVEFLVSFYNNEISEKSEIFDDQFSVERPDGSNFTLKIRSTKLEDSAMYFCASSRDISGELFFGEGSRLTVL.